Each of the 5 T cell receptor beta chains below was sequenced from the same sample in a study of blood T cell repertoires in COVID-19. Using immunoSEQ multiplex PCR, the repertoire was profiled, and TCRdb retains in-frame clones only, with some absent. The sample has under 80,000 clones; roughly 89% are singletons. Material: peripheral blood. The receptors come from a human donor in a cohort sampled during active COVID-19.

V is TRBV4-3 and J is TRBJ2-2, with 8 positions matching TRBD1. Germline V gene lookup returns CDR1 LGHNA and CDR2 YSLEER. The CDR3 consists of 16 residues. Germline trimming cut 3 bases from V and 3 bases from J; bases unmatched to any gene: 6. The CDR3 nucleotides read TGCGCCAGCAGCCAGGCGACAGGGGTATACACCGGGGAGCTGTTTTTT. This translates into CASSQATGVYTGELFF.

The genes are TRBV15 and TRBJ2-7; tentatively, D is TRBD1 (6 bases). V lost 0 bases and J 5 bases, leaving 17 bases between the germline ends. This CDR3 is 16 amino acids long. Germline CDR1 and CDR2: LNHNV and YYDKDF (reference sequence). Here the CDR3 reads CATSRDRAGAVHEQYF. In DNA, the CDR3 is TGTGCCACCAGCAGAGATCGAGCAGGGGCTGTACACGAGCAGTACTTC.

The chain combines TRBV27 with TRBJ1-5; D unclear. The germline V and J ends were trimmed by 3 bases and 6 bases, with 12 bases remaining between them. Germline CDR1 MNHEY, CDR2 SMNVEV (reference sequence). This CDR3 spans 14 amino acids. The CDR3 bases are TGTGCCAGCAGTTTGAGCCCGGGTGGTCAGCCCCAGCATTTT. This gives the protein CASSLSPGGQPQHF.

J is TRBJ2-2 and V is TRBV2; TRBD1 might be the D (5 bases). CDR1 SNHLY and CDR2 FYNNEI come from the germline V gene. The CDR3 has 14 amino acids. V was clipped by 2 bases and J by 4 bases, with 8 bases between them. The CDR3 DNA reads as TGTGCCAGCAGTGAACGACAGCCCACCGGGGAGCTGTTTTTT. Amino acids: CASSERQPTGELFF.

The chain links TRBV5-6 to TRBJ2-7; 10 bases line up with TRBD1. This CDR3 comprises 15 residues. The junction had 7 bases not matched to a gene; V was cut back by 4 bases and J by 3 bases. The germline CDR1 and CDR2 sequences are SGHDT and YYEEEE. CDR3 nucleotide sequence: TGTGCCAGCAGCGCGGGACAGGGGTTAGGCTACGAGCAGTACTTC. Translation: CASSAGQGLGYEQYF. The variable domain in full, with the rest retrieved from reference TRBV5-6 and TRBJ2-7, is DAGVTQSPTHLIKTRGQQVTLRCSPKSGHDTVSWYQQALGQGPQFIFQYYEEEERQRGNFPDRFSGHQFPNYSSELNVNALLLGDSALYLCASSAGQGLGYEQYFGPGTRLTVT.